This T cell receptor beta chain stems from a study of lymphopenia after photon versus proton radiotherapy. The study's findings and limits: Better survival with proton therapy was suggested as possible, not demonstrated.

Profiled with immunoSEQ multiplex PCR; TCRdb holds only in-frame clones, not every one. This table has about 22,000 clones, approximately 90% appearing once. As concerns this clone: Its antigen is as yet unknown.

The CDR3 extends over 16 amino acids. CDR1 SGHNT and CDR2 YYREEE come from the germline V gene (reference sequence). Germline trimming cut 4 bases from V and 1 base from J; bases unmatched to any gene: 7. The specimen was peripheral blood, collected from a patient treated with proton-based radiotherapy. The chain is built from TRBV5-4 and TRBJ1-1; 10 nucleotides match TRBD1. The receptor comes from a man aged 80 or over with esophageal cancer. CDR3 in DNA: TGTGCCAGCAGCCCCGGGACAGGGGTCCCGAACACTGAAGCTTTCTTT. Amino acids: CASSPGTGVPNTEAFF. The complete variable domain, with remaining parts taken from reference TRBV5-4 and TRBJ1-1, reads ETGVTQSPTHLIKTRGQQVTLRCSSQSGHNTVSWYQQALGQGPQFIFQYYREEENGRGNFPPRFSGLQFPNYSSELNVNALELDDSALYLCASSPGTGVPNTEAFFGQGTRLTVV.